These 19 T cell receptor beta chains share one sample of origin, sequenced in a study of cytomegalovirus exposure and HLA in healthy donors. Primers for the PCR totalled 60 Vbeta and 13 Jbeta. Here immunoSEQ multiplex PCR was the method, and the copy in TCRdb shows in-frame clones only, minus some. The sample holds under 200,000 clones, about four fifths seen once. The material sequenced was PBMCs. The receptors were sampled from a young man in good health and CMV-seronegative.

This sequence joins TRBV6-1 and TRBJ1-6; 7 positions match TRBD1. The V and J ends lost 3 bases and 7 bases, in that order; junction bases with no gene match: 6. CDR3 length: 15 residues. Germline CDR1 is MNHNS and CDR2 is SASEGT. DNA for the CDR3: TGTGCCAGCAGTGATGGAGGGACAGAGAATTCACCCCTCCACTTT. It specifies CASSDGGTENSPLHF.

The chain couples TRBV6-6 to TRBJ2-2; D is unclear. Germline values: CDR1 MNHNY, CDR2 SVGAGI (reference sequence). CDR3 length: 14 residues. Trimming pared 1 base from V and 2 bases from J, leaving 5 bases between. CDR3 sequence (DNA): TGTGCCAGCAGTTACTTACTAAACACCGGGGAGCTGTTTTTT. Protein sequence: CASSYLLNTGELFF.

The chain employs TRBV6-4 and TRBJ1-4; 7 bases align to TRBD1. V shed 2 bases, J shed 15 bases, and the junction held 3 bases outside the gene matches. This CDR3 contains 11 residues. CDR1 is MRHNA, CDR2 SNTAGT, per germline. In DNA, the CDR3 is TGTGCCAGCAGTGACATCAGGGGGGTGTTTTTT. Translated, it gives CASSDIRGVFF.

The chain links TRBV28 to TRBJ1-1; 7 bases match TRBD1. The CDR3 consists of 20 residues. Unmatched junction bases numbered 29, after V lost 9 bases and J lost 4 bases. In germline, CDR1 is MDHEN, CDR2 SYDVKM. This CDR3 reads CASWGSPAGWRGPRRTEAFF. CDR3 DNA sequence: TGTGCCAGTTGGGGCTCACCCGCAGGATGGAGGGGGCCTCGGCGCACTGAAGCTTTCTTT.

This clone was seen a single time. The V call is TRBV7-3, the J call TRBJ1-1, with D tentatively TRBD1 (5 bases). Germline V gene lookup returns CDR1 SGHTA and CDR2 FQGTGA. The germline V and J ends were trimmed by 0 bases and 5 bases, with 10 bases remaining between them. The CDR3 is made up of 14 amino acids. CDR3 in amino acids: CASSLTSGGTEAFF. For the CDR3, the DNA is TGTGCCAGCAGCTTAACCTCGGGGGGGACTGAAGCTTTCTTT.

The chain uses TRBV9 and TRBJ2-2, with TRBD2 matching over 9 bases. The J segment lost 5 bases and the V segment lost 2 bases, leaving 4 bases of the junction unmatched. This CDR3 spans 15 amino acids. Germline V lookup: CDR1 SGDLS, CDR2 YYNGEE. The CDR3 coding sequence is TGTGCCAGCAGCGTCCGGGGACTAGCAACCGGGGAGCTGTTTTTT. Encoded protein: CASSVRGLATGELFF.

The chain is built from TRBV5-4 and TRBJ1-2; 8 nucleotides line up with TRBD1. Germline CDR1 SGHNT, CDR2 YYREEE (reference sequence). The CDR3 extends over 13 amino acids. Germline trimming cut 3 bases from V and 5 bases from J; bases unmatched to any gene: 3. The CDR3 DNA is TGTGCCAGCAGCTCTAACAGGGGGTATGGCTACACCTTC. Amino acids: CASSSNRGYGYTF. The full variable domain, its missing parts supplied by reference TRBV5-4 and TRBJ1-2, is ETGVTQSPTHLIKTRGQQVTLRCSSQSGHNTVSWYQQALGQGPQFIFQYYREEENGRGNFPPRFSGLQFPNYSSELNVNALELDDSALYLCASSSNRGYGYTFGSGTRLTVV.

J is TRBJ2-1 and V is TRBV11-2, with TRBD2 matching over 7 bases. The CDR3 covers 17 residues. Trimming removed 5 bases from V and 9 bases from J; junction bases left unmatched: 19. Germline values: CDR1 SGHAT, CDR2 FQNNGV. CDR3 in DNA: TGTGCCAGCAGCCATCCCTGGGGGGGGATAGGGAGAATTGAGCAGTTCTTC. This translates into CASSHPWGGIGRIEQFF.

The rearrangement joins TRBV10-3 to TRBJ2-7, with a tentative D call TRBD2 (5 bases). V gave up 3 bases and J gave up 7 bases, with 16 bases separating them. Germline CDR1 ENHRY, CDR2 SYGVKD. This CDR3 is built from 14 residues. The CDR3 sequence: CAISDRSTSGEQYF. The CDR3, as DNA: TGTGCCATCAGTGATCGGTCAACATCGGGGGAGCAGTACTTC.

In DNA, the CDR3 is TGTGCCAGCAGTTTTCCGGGACAGGCTATGACATATGGCTACACCTTC. It specifies CASSFPGQAMTYGYTF. The rearrangement uses TRBV6-6 and TRBJ1-2; 8 bases align to TRBD1. J gave up 5 bases and V 4 bases, and 12 bases lay outside the gene matches. This CDR3 is built from 16 residues. The germline gives CDR1 MNHNY, CDR2 SVGAGI (reference sequence).

The chain employs TRBV4-1 and TRBJ1-2, with D uncertain. CDR1 and CDR2 from the germline V gene are MGHRA and YSYEKL. This CDR3 comprises 15 residues. V lost 0 bases and J 6 bases, leaving 14 bases between the germline ends. The CDR3 nucleotides are TGCGCCAGCAGCCAAGATCTCCCAGGAAGAAATGGCTACACCTTC. This translates into CASSQDLPGRNGYTF.

This clone was recorded once. The chain joins TRBV2 to TRBJ2-2; TRBD2 aligns across 10 bases. The CDR3 spans 18 residues. Germline trimming cut 1 base from V and 0 bases from J; bases unmatched to any gene: 5. Germline values: CDR1 SNHLY, CDR2 FYNNEI. This CDR3 reads CASSEGLAGAPNTGELFF. The CDR3 bases are TGTGCCAGCAGTGAAGGGCTAGCGGGGGCTCCGAACACCGGGGAGCTGTTTTTT.

In its sample, this clone was seen once. The chain links TRBV15 to TRBJ2-7; possibly TRBD2 for D (5 bases). Trimming shortened V by 3 bases and J by 0 bases, and 6 bases separated the two germline ends. The CDR3 loop spans 13 amino acids. CDR1 LNHNV and CDR2 YYDKDF come from the germline V gene (reference sequence). CDR3 sequence reads: CATSRDFSYEQYF. The CDR3 region has the DNA TGTGCCACCAGCAGGGACTTCTCCTACGAGCAGTACTTC.

The chain joins TRBV6-1 to TRBJ1-4, with 7 bases lining up with TRBD1. This CDR3 spans 14 amino acids. After removal of 6 bases from V and 2 bases from J, the junction contained 3 bases not matched to a gene. In germline, CDR1 is MNHNS, CDR2 SASEGT. The CDR3 nucleotides are TGTGCCAGCAGAACAGGGGCTACTAATGAAAAACTGTTTTTT. This codes for CASRTGATNEKLFF.

The gene calls are TRBV10-3 and TRBJ2-5; 10 nucleotides align to TRBD2. J was trimmed by 2 bases and V by 4 bases; bases with no gene match: 4. The CDR3 has 15 amino acids. CDR1 and CDR2 from the germline V gene are ENHRY and SYGVKD. The CDR3 loop is CAISGLAGEQETQYF. As DNA, the CDR3 is TGTGCCATCAGTGGACTAGCGGGCGAACAAGAGACCCAGTACTTC.

This chain joins TRBV19 and TRBJ1-5; D may be TRBD1 (6 bases). Germline V CDR1 and CDR2: LNHDA, SQIVND (reference sequence). CDR3 length: 13 amino acids. The V end lost 6 bases, the J end lost 6 bases, and 12 bases lay between the germline ends. In nucleotides, the CDR3 is TGTGCCAGTAGCCTTCGGGACATTCAGCCCCAGCATTTT. Translation: CASSLRDIQPQHF.

The chain links TRBV28 to TRBJ1-2; the D gene is possibly TRBD1 (5 bases). CDR1 is MDHEN and CDR2 is SYDVKM in the germline V gene. This CDR3 contains 15 residues. Deletions cut 4 bases from V and 2 bases from J, with 14 bases between. The CDR3 sequence is CASSSPRGVNYGYTF. In DNA form, the CDR3 reads TGTGCCAGCAGTTCCCCCCGGGGGGTCAACTATGGCTACACCTTC.

J is TRBJ2-5 and V is TRBV10-3; perhaps TRBD1 as D (5 bases). V shed 6 bases and J shed 2 bases, with 10 bases lying between them. This CDR3 has 13 residues. Germline lookup yields CDR1 ENHRY and CDR2 SYGVKD. The CDR3 DNA reads TGTGCCATCAGGGACACAGGACAAGAGACCCAGTACTTC. Residues: CAIRDTGQETQYF.

V is TRBV28 and J is TRBJ1-1, with no clear D. This CDR3 has 12 amino acids. Germline CDR1 is MDHEN and CDR2 is SYDVKM. Deletions cut 3 bases from V and 7 bases from J, with 9 bases between. The CDR3 loop is CASSLAGYEAFF. CDR3 coding DNA: TGTGCCAGCAGTTTGGCGGGGTATGAAGCTTTCTTT.